The rows below give T cell receptor beta chains drawn from one sample of a study of regulatory T cells in long-lasting Graves disease. MiXCR, run by TCRdb on the multiplex PCR reads, gives a single entry per CDR3 protein. The sample yields approximately 400,000 distinct CDR3 sequences, roughly 20% seen once. Material: peripheral blood mononuclear cells (PBMCs), obtained when the disease was refractory, from a patient treated with antithyroid drugs. These receptor sequences come from a woman in her thirties or forties with Graves disease. Both conserved end residues are part of each CDR3. A D gene is named only where the DNA matches it firmly. Size tells how often a clone was seen (once, few, many) or the class of an expanded clone, and some rows leave it out.

d_call,clone_size,j_call,v_call,cdr3_nt,cdr3_aa
.,many,TRBJ2-7,TRBV5-1,TGCGCCAGCAGCTTCATACAGGGATCCTCCTACGAGCAGTACTTC,CASSFIQGSSYEQYF
.,many,TRBJ2-5,TRBV20-1,TGCAGTGCTAGAATAGAGGAGACCCAGTACTTC,CSARIEETQYF
.,few,TRBJ2-2,TRBV5-1,TGCGCCAGCAGCCCGCGAGCGGGCGCGAACACCGGGGAGCTGTTTTTT,CASSPRAGANTGELFF
TRBD2,many,TRBJ2-5,TRBV20-1,TGCAGTGCTAGTCGCCTAGCGGGGCAAGAGACCCAGTACTTC,CSASRLAGQETQYF
.,many,TRBJ1-2,TRBV7-9,TGTGCCAGCAGCTTAGGTAGCGGATCCCACTATGGCTACACCTTC,CASSLGSGSHYGYTF
.,few,TRBJ1-1,TRBV19,TGTGCCAGTAGTCCCGTCGGACAGAACACTGAAGCTTTCTTT,CASSPVGQNTEAFF
TRBD1,many,TRBJ1-2,TRBV19,TGTGCCAGTAGTACCCGGACAGGGGCCTTCGCCTATGGCTACACCTTC,CASSTRTGAFAYGYTF
TRBD1,many,TRBJ2-7,TRBV12-3/TRBV12-4,TGTGCCAGCACCCTAGGACAGGGCTACGAGCAGTACTTC,CASTLGQGYEQYF
.,few,TRBJ1-1,TRBV7-6,TGTGCCAGCAGCTTAGTTTTTTCCGACAACACTGAAGCTTTCTTT,CASSLVFSDNTEAFF
.,.,TRBJ1-1,TRBV5-1,TGCCCCAGCAGCTTCCGGCTGGACGGCAGGGGATCTTCTGAAGCTTTCTTT,CPSSFRLDGRGSSEAFF
.,.,TRBJ1-2,TRBV20-1,TGCAGTGCCCCAACAGGCAGGGGCTATGGCTACACCTTC,CSAPTGRGYGYTF
TRBD1,many,TRBJ1-2,TRBV20-1,TGCAGTGCTAGCCCGGGACAGGGGGCAAATGGCTACACCTTC,CSASPGQGANGYTF
TRBD2,many,TRBJ2-7,TRBV28,TGTGCCAGCAGTTCTGCTAGCGGGAGACGGTACGAGCAGTACTTC,CASSSASGRRYEQYF
TRBD2,many,TRBJ2-5,TRBV20-1,TGCAGTGCTAGAGATTCCGGGACTAGCGGGAGAGAGACCCAGTACTTC,CSARDSGTSGRETQYF
.,few,TRBJ1-3,TRBV28,TGTGCCAGCAGTTTAACCTATCGGACGGGCGGAAACACCATATATTTT,CASSLTYRTGGNTIYF
.,many,TRBJ1-1,TRBV28,TGTGCCAGCAGTTTAATGGGGACCTGGGGAAGCACTGAAGCTTTCTTT,CASSLMGTWGSTEAFF
.,.,TRBJ2-7,TRBV7-2,TGTGCCAGCAGCTTATGGGAGGGGGGCGAGCAGTACTTC,CASSLWEGGEQYF
.,few,TRBJ2-7,TRBV10-2,TGCGCCACCCGCCAACTCCCCGGGGTCGAGCAGTACTTC,CATRQLPGVEQYF
.,.,TRBJ2-3,TRBV6-5,TGTGCCAGCAGTTTTAGAATGACCGCAGATACGCAGTATTTT,CASSFRMTADTQYF